This T cell receptor (beta chain) was identified during a study of T cells in Graves' hyperthyroidism and ophthalmopathy. The study's findings and limits: The model predicted ophthalmopathy a median approximately 6.3 months before onset.

With respect to this clonotype: The antigen is not known.

Patients showing uncontrolled infection, other autoimmune disease, pregnancy or lactation were ineligible. V shed 3 bases and J shed 7 bases, with 15 bases lying between them. The CDR3 contains 14 residues. CDR1 is MDHEN, CDR2 SYDVKM, per germline. The CDR3 regions of TCR beta were amplified from RNA transcripts. The HTBI primer set drove a first-round RT-PCR of the TCR CDR3. TCRdb re-derived calls from the multiplex PCR reads in MiXCR, one entry per CDR3 protein. The table shows about 290,000 distinct CDR3 sequences, with around 13% occurring only once. The chain couples TRBV28 to TRBJ1-1, with a tentative D call TRBD1 (6 bases). Sequencing was carried out using blood. This clonotype was sampled from a woman aged 40 to 55 with Graves' hyperthyroidism. Written as DNA, the CDR3 is TGTGCCAGCAGTTTGACCCCCCGACAGGATGAAGCTTTCTTT. Protein product: CASSLTPRQDEAFF.